This T cell receptor (beta chain) was captured in a study of a mutant IDH1 vaccine in newly diagnosed glioma. Study information: Sex distribution of treated patients was around 62% male and 37.5% female; mean age was around 40 years.

Time point described: baseline, week 1 (first vaccination visit). Treatment indicated: pre-vaccination baseline after standard-of-care therapy. The J segment lost 6 bases and the V segment lost 4 bases, leaving 12 bases of the junction unmatched. CDR3 size: 16 residues. Germline loops: CDR1 SGHVS, CDR2 FNYEAQ. Clones were read by immunoSEQ multiplex PCR, and TCRdb kept only the in-frame ones, dropping some. The sample consists of under 75,000 clones, about nine tenths of them appearing once. Specimen: PBMCs, collected from a glioma patient treated with radiotherapy, temozolomide or both. The V and J genes are TRBV7-6 and TRBJ2-3; 8 bases agree with TRBD2. The TCR sequence derives from a man aged 45-60 years with glioma. CDR3 protein: CASSSRRAGGKDTQYF. CDR3 bases: TGTGCCAGCAGCTCCAGGAGGGCGGGAGGAAAGGATACGCAGTATTTT.